The source of this TCR beta chain is a study of T-cell reconstitution after alpha-beta-depleted transplantation in children. Germline-derived CDR1 and CDR2 are MGHRA and YSYEKL. The CDR3 is made up of 18 amino acids. V lost 3 bases, J lost 0 bases, and 10 bases stayed unmatched. Study outcomes and limitations: At day 60, the high TCRbeta diversity found in some patients originated from recipient T cells and thymic progenitors that had survived. Fresh T-cell production supplied most of the T-cell counts and diversity seen one year after transplant. Expanded graft clones numbering several hundred reportedly gave rise to alpha-beta T cells about two months after transplant.

Details on this clonotype: Its specificity is unknown.

Unique molecular identifiers were incorporated into the prepared TCRbeta library. TCRdb redid the calling of the PCR reads with MiXCR, one entry per CDR3 protein. The sample lists 250,000 or so distinct CDR3 sequences, about 24% occurring once. The specimen comprised PBMCs, mostly from graft donor cells, sampled 360 days after TCRalphabeta/CD19-depleted stem cell transplant. The gene calls are TRBV4-1 and TRBJ2-1, with 8 bases lining up with TRBD2. The clonotype was recovered from a female patient younger than 10 who had a stem cell transplant for congenital amegakaryocytic thrombocytopenia, so the T cells may come from the graft donor. This chain's CDR3 is CASSHPCCGGNSYNEQFF. For the CDR3, the DNA is TGCGCCAGCAGCCACCCCTGCTGCGGGGGGAACTCCTACAATGAGCAGTTCTTC.